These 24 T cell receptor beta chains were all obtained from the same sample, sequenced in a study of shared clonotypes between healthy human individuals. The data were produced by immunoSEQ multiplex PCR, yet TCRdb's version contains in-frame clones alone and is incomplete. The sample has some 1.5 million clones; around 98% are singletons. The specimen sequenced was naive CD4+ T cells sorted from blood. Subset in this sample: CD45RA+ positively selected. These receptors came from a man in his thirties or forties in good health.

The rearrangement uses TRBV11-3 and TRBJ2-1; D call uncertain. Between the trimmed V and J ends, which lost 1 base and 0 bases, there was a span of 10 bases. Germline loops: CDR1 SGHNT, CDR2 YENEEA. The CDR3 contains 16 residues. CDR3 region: CASSLVWSSSYNEQFF. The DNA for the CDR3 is TGTGCCAGCAGCTTAGTGTGGTCGAGCTCCTACAATGAGCAGTTCTTC.

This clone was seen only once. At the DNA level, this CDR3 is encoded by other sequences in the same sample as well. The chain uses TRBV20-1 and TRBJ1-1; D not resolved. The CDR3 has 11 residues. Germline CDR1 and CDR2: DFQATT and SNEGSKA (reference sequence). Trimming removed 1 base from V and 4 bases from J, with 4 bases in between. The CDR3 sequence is CSARGRTEAFF. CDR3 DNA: TGCAGTGCTAGAGGGCGCACTGAAGCTTTCTTT.

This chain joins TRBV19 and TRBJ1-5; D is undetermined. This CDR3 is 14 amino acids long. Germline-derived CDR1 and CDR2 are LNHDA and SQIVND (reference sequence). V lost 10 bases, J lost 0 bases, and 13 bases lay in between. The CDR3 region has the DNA TGTGCCATCAGCGTATGGAATAGCAATCAGCCCCAGCATTTT. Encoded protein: CAISVWNSNQPQHF.

CDR3 residues: CASSDTGVRANTGELFF. The DNA for the CDR3 is TGTGCCAGCAGTGATACAGGGGTCAGGGCGAACACCGGGGAGCTGTTTTTT. The genes are TRBV5-6 and TRBJ2-2; 7 nucleotides align to TRBD1. The germline V gene has CDR1 SGHDT and CDR2 YYEEEE. J lost 0 bases, V lost 5 bases, and 10 bases had no gene match. The length of the CDR3 is 17 residues.

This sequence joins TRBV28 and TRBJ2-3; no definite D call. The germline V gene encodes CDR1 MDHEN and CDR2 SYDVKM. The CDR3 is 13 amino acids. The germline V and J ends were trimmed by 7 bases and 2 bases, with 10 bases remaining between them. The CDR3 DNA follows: TGTGCCAGCAACCGCATTCCCACAGATACGCAGTATTTT. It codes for CASNRIPTDTQYF.

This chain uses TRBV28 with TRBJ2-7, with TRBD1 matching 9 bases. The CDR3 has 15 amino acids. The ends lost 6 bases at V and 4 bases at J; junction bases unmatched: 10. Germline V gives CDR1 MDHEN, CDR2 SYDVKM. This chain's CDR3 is CASRRDRVVGYEQYF. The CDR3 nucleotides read TGTGCCAGCAGGCGGGACAGGGTAGTAGGGTACGAGCAGTACTTC. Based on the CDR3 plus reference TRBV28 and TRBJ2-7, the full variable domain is DVKVTQSSRYLVKRTGEKVFLECVQDMDHENMFWYRQDPGLGLRLIYFSYDVKMKEKGDIPEGYSVSREKKERFSLILESASTNQTSMYLCASRRDRVVGYEQYFGPGTRLTVT.

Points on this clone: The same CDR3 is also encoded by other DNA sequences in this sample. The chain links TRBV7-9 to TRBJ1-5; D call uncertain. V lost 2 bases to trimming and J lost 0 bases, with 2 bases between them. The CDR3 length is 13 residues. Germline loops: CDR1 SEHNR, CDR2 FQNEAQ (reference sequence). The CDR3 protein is CASSLNSNQPQHF. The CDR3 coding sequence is TGTGCCAGCAGCTTAAATAGCAATCAGCCCCAGCATTTT. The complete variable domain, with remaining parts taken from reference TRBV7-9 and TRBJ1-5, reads DTGVSQNPRHKITKRGQNVTFRCDPISEHNRLYWYRQTLGQGPEFLTYFQNEAQLEKSRLLSDRFSAERPKGSFSTLEIQRTEQGDSAMYLCASSLNSNQPQHFGDGTRLSIL.

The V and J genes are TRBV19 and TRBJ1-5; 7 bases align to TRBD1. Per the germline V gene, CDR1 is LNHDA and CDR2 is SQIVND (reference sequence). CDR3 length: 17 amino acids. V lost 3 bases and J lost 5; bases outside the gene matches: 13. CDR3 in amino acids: CASSIEGGQGVDQPQHF. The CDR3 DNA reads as TGTGCCAGTAGTATTGAAGGGGGTCAGGGGGTCGATCAGCCCCAGCATTTT.

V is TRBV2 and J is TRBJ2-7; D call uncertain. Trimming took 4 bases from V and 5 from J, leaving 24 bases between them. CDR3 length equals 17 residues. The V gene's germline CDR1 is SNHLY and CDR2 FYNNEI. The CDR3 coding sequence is TGTGCCAGCAGTGGAGATAGAAGCCTAACCCAGGCCAACGAGCAGTACTTC. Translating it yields CASSGDRSLTQANEQYF. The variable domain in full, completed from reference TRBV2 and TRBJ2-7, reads EPEVTQTPSHQVTQMGQEVILRCVPISNHLYFYWYRQILGQKVEFLVSFYNNEISEKSEIFDDQFSVERPDGSNFTLKIRSTKLEDSAMYFCASSGDRSLTQANEQYFGPGTRLTVT.

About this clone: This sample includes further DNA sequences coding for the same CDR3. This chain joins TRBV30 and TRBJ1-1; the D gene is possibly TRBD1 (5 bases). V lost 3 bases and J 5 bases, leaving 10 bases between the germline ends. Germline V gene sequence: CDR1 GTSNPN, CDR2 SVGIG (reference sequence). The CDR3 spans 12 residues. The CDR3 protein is CAWSPGRTEAFF. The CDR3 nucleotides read TGTGCCTGGAGCCCAGGGAGAACTGAAGCTTTCTTT.

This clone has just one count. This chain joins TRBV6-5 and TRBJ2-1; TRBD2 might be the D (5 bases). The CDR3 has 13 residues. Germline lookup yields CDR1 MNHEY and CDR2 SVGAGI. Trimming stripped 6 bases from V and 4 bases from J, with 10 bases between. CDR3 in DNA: TGTGCCAGCAGGCAAACTAGATACAATGAGCAGTTCTTC. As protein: CASRQTRYNEQFF.

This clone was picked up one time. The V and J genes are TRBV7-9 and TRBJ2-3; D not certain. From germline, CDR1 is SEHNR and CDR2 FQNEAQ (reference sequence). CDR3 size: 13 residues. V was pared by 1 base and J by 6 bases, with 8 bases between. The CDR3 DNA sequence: TGTGCCAGCAGCTTAGGAAGGTGGGATACGCAGTATTTT. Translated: CASSLGRWDTQYF.

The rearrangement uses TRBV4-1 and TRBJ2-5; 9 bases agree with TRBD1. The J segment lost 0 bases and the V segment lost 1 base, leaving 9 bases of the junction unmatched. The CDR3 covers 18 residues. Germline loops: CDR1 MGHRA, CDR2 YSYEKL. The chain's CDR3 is CASSQAGTGSTDQETQYF. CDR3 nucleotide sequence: TGCGCCAGCAGCCAAGCCGGGACAGGGAGTACCGACCAAGAGACCCAGTACTTC.

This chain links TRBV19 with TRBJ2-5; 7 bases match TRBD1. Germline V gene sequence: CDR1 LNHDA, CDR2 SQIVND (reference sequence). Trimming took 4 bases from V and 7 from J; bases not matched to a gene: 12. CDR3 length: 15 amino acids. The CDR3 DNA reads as TGTGCCAGTAGTACGGCCCCGACAGGGATTGGGACCCAGTACTTC. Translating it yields CASSTAPTGIGTQYF. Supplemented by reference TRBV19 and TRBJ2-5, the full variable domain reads DGGITQSPKYLFRKEGQNVTLSCEQNLNHDAMYWYRQDPGQGLRLIYYSQIVNDFQKGDIAEGYSVSREKKESFPLTVTSAQKNPTAFYLCASSTAPTGIGTQYFGPGTRLLVL.

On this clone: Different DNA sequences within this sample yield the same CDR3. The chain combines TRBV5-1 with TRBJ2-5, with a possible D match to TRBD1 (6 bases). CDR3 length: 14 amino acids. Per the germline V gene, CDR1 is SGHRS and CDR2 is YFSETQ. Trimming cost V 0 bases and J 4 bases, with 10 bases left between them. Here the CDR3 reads CASSLEGVRETQYF. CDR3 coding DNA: TGCGCCAGCAGCTTGGAGGGGGTTCGAGAGACCCAGTACTTC.

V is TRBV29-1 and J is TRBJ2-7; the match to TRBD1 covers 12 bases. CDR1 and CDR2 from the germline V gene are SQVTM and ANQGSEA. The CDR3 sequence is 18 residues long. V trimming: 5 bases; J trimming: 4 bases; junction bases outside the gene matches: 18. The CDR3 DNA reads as TGCAGCGTTAGGGACAGGGGGCTGAGTCCGCCAATGGGATACGAGCAGTACTTC. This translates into CSVRDRGLSPPMGYEQYF.

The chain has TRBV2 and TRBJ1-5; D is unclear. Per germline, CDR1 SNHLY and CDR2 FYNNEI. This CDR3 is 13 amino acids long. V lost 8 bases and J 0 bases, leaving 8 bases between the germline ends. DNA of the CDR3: TGTGCCAGCTCTCCGGGTAGCAATCAGCCCCAGCATTTT. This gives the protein CASSPGSNQPQHF.

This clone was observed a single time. The CDR3 reads CASSLEGGLANNEQFF. In DNA, the CDR3 is TGTGCCAGCAGCTTAGAAGGGGGACTAGCGAACAATGAGCAGTTCTTC. V and J are TRBV7-9 and TRBJ2-1, with 10 bases fitting TRBD2. Germline V gives CDR1 SEHNR, CDR2 FQNEAQ (reference sequence). The CDR3 is 16 amino acids. The trim removed 1 base at V and 5 bases at J, leaving 5 bases unmatched.

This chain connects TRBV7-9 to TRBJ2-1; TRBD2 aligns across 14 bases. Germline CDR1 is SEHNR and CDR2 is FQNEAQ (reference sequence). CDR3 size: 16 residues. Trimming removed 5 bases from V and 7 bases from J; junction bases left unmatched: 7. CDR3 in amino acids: CASSLGGLAGVNEQFF. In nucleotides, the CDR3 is TGTGCCAGCAGCCTGGGGGGACTAGCGGGAGTAAATGAGCAGTTCTTC. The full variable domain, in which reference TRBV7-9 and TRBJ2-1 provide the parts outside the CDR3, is DTGVSQNPRHKITKRGQNVTFRCDPISEHNRLYWYRQTLGQGPEFLTYFQNEAQLEKSRLLSDRFSAERPKGSFSTLEIQRTEQGDSAMYLCASSLGGLAGVNEQFFGPGTRLTVL.

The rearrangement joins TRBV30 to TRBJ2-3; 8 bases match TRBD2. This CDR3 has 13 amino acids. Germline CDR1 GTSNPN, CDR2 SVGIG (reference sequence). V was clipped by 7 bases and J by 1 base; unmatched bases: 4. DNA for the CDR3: TGTGCCTCGACGGGGGGGGGCACAGATACGCAGTATTTT. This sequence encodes CASTGGGTDTQYF.

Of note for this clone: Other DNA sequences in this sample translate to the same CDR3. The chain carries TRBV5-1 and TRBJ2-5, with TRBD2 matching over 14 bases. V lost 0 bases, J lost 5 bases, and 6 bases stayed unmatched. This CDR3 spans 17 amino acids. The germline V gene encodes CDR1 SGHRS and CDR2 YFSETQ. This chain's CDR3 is CASSLGLAGGPQETQYF. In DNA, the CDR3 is TGCGCCAGCAGCTTGGGACTAGCGGGAGGGCCGCAGGAGACCCAGTACTTC.

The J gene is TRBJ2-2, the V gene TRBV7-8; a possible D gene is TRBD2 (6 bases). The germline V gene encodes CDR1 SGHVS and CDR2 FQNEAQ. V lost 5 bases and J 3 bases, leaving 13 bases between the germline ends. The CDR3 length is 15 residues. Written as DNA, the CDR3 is TGTGCCAGCAGCGGAGGGTGGGAATACACCGGGGAGCTGTTTTTT. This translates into CASSGGWEYTGELFF.

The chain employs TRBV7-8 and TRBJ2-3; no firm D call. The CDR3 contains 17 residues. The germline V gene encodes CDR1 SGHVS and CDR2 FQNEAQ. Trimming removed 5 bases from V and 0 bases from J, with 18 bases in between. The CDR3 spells CASSLAASASSTDTQYF. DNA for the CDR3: TGTGCCAGCAGCCTCGCGGCCAGCGCATCTAGCACAGATACGCAGTATTTT.

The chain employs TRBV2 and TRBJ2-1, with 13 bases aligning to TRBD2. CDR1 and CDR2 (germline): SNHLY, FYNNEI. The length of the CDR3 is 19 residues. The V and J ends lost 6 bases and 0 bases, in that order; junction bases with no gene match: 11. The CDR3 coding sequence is TGTGCCAGCAGGGGTCTCGGGACTAGCGGGACGAGCTCCTACAATGAGCAGTTCTTC. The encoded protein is CASRGLGTSGTSSYNEQFF.